The rows below give T cell receptor beta chains drawn from one sample of a study of blood T cell repertoires in COVID-19. Measured with immunoSEQ multiplex PCR; TCRdb has only the in-frame clones, and not every one. This table has under 250,000 clones, about nine tenths appearing once. Specimen: peripheral blood. The receptors stem from a man aged 30 to 39 with COVID-19, enrolled during active disease. Each CDR3 is given with its conserved first and last residue. Each record gives: J gene, V gene, clone size, D gene, CDR3 protein, CDR3 DNA. A D gene is named only where the DNA matches it firmly. Some rows mark clone size as missing; the rest say once, few, many or name a class of expanded clone.

TRBJ1-2 TRBV6-5 . . CASQGQSYGYTF TGTGCCAGCCAAGGACAGAGCTATGGCTACACCTTC
TRBJ2-3 TRBV28 . TRBD2 CASSVTSGGYTDTQYF TGTGCCAGCAGTGTCACTAGCGGGGGCTACACAGATACGCAGTATTTT
TRBJ1-1 TRBV6-5 . TRBD1 CASRPLGQPNTEAFF TGTGCCAGCAGACCCTTGGGACAGCCGAACACTGAAGCTTTCTTT
TRBJ1-1 TRBV6-6 . TRBD1 CASSYSGGGGTEAFF TGTGCCAGCAGTTACTCAGGGGGCGGCGGCACTGAAGCTTTCTTT
TRBJ2-7 TRBV5-4 . . CASSLAGLAAQTSEQYF TGTGCCAGCAGCTTGGCGGGTTTGGCAGCCCAAACTAGCGAGCAGTACTTC
TRBJ1-2 TRBV10-3 . TRBD1 CAISESGQGAGYGYTF TGTGCCATCAGTGAGTCGGGGCAGGGGGCAGGATATGGCTACACCTTC
TRBJ1-1 TRBV20-1 . . CSAWGETEAFF TGCAGTGCCTGGGGAGAAACTGAAGCTTTCTTT
TRBJ1-1 TRBV27 . TRBD1 CASRRGQGFSEAFF TGTGCCAGCAGAAGGGGGCAGGGGTTCTCTGAAGCTTTCTTT
TRBJ2-7 TRBV2 once TRBD1 CASRPTGAYEQYF TGTGCCAGCAGGCCAACAGGGGCCTACGAGCAGTACTTC
TRBJ2-7 TRBV29-1 . . CSVEAGSYEQYF TGCAGCGTTGAAGCGGGGTCCTACGAGCAGTACTTC
TRBJ1-1 TRBV19 once TRBD1 CASSPWTGANTEAFF TGTGCCAGTAGTCCCTGGACAGGGGCCAACACTGAAGCTTTCTTT
TRBJ1-1 TRBV7-9 . TRBD1 CASSLTTGGTEAFF TGTGCCAGCAGCTTAACGACAGGGGGAACTGAAGCTTTCTTT
TRBJ2-3 TRBV29-1 . . CSVPPPGGRADTQYF TGCAGCGTGCCCCCACCGGGGGGCCGGGCAGATACGCAGTATTTT
TRBJ1-3 TRBV3-1/TRBV3-2 . . CASSLTGSGNTIYF TGTGCCAGCAGCCTCACAGGGTCTGGAAACACCATATATTTT
TRBJ1-6 TRBV9 . . CASSVGTVRSPLHF TGTGCCAGCAGCGTAGGGACAGTCCGATCACCCCTCCACTTT
TRBJ1-5 TRBV18 . . CASSVRQNQPQHF TGTGCCAGCTCTGTTCGACAGAATCAGCCCCAGCATTTT
TRBJ2-1 TRBV7-9 . TRBD2 CASSLSGGAINEQFF TGTGCCAGCAGCTTAAGCGGGGGGGCGATAAATGAGCAGTTCTTC
TRBJ2-4 TRBV2 once . CASGGGELAKNIQYF TGTGCCAGCGGGGGGGGCGAGCTAGCCAAAAACATTCAGTACTTC
TRBJ1-4 TRBV5-5 . . CASSLGGEEKLFF TGTGCCAGCAGCTTGGGAGGTGAGGAAAAACTGTTTTTT
TRBJ2-3 TRBV10-1 . TRBD2 CASSESSQFVGTSGVDTQYF TGCGCCAGCAGTGAGTCGAGTCAATTCGTCGGGACTAGCGGGGTAGATACGCAGTATTTT
TRBJ1-2 TRBV19 once TRBD1 CASTETGTYGYTF TGTGCCAGTACCGAGACAGGGACCTATGGCTACACCTTC
TRBJ1-5 TRBV21-1 once . CASCTGGISNQPQHF TGTGCCAGCTGCACCGGGGGAATCAGCAATCAGCCCCAGCATTTT
TRBJ2-7 TRBV27 . TRBD2 CASSLFPRLAGGASYEQYF TGTGCCAGCAGTTTATTCCCGAGACTAGCGGGGGGGGCAAGCTACGAGCAGTACTTC
TRBJ2-6 TRBV11-2 . . CASRPDSSGANVLTF TGTGCCAGCAGGCCAGACAGCTCTGGGGCCAACGTCCTGACTTTC